This passage covers 24 T cell receptor beta chains from one sample sequenced in a study of OX40 agonist ivuxolimab in advanced cancers. TCRdb's copy holds only in-frame clones and misses some; the assay was immunoSEQ multiplex PCR. The data hold 30,000 to 40,000 clones, with roughly nine tenths observed a single time. The material was CD4+ or CD8+ T cells sorted from blood, obtained in a trial of the OX40 agonist ivuxolimab. The receptors stem from an adult with an advanced solid tumor such as melanoma, head and neck, liver or kidney cancer.

The chain is built from TRBV30 and TRBJ1-3; D ambiguous. CDR1 GTSNPN and CDR2 SVGIG come from the germline V gene (reference sequence). The CDR3 consists of 14 residues. The ends were cut back, 0 bases at V and 0 bases at J, with 6 bases in the middle. The CDR3 sequence is CAWSVDASGNTIYF. As DNA, the CDR3 is TGTGCCTGGAGTGTAGACGCCTCTGGAAACACCATATATTTT.

V is TRBV5-1 and J is TRBJ1-2; possible D gene TRBD1, 5 bases. The germline gives CDR1 SGHRS, CDR2 YFSETQ. With 4 bases removed from V and 5 bases from J, the gap between germline ends came to 18 bases. This CDR3 comprises 15 residues. The CDR3 loop is CASSPGAANLYGYTF. The DNA of the CDR3 is TGCGCCAGCAGCCCCGGGGCAGCCAACCTATATGGCTACACCTTC.

This clone is a singleton in its sample. This chain joins TRBV4-1 and TRBJ2-7, with D perhaps TRBD2 (5 bases). V was trimmed by 0 bases and J by 4 bases, leaving 13 bases between them. Per the germline V gene, CDR1 is MGHRA and CDR2 is YSYEKL. The CDR3 is 15 amino acids. CDR3: CASSQEGGLGYEQYF. The CDR3 nucleotides are TGCGCCAGCAGCCAAGAGGGCGGGTTAGGTTACGAGCAGTACTTC.

The chain employs TRBV5-8 and TRBJ2-1; D possibly corresponds to TRBD2 (5 bases). The CDR3 spans 17 residues. Trimming left V 0 bases short and J 4 bases short, with 17 bases between. Germline V gene lookup returns CDR1 SGHTS and CDR2 YDEGEE. CDR3 coding DNA: TGTGCCAGCAGCTTGGGACCAGAGGGAGCCAGTTACAATGAGCAGTTCTTC. Protein: CASSLGPEGASYNEQFF.

This clone appeared once. The chain couples TRBV27 to TRBJ2-3; D is unresolved. The germline CDR1 and CDR2 sequences are MNHEY and SMNVEV (reference sequence). This CDR3 has 14 amino acids. Trimming cost V 8 bases and J 5 bases, with 17 bases left between them. This chain's CDR3 is CASADRAAVDTQYF. The DNA for the CDR3 is TGTGCCAGCGCCGACCGGGCAGCAGTAGATACGCAGTATTTT.

J is TRBJ1-2 and V is TRBV19, with TRBD1 matching 11 bases. Germline V gene sequence: CDR1 LNHDA, CDR2 SQIVND (reference sequence). This CDR3 is 16 amino acids long. The junction had 9 bases not matched to a gene; V was cut back by 5 bases and J by 4 bases. CDR3 loop: CASSASRTGGAYGYTF. CDR3 sequence (DNA): TGTGCCAGTAGTGCTTCCAGGACAGGGGGCGCCTATGGCTACACCTTC.

This clone was seen just once. This chain joins TRBV7-9 and TRBJ1-4; 10 nucleotides agree with TRBD1. Germline V gene lookup returns CDR1 SEHNR and CDR2 FQNEAQ (reference sequence). This CDR3 has 16 amino acids. Trimming removed 3 bases from V and 8 bases from J; junction bases left unmatched: 9. The CDR3 DNA is TGTGCCAGCAGCTTGGCCCGGGACAGGGGAGACGAAAAACTGTTTTTT. As protein: CASSLARDRGDEKLFF.

This chain uses TRBV29-1 with TRBJ2-5; maybe TRBD1 (5 bases). Trimming took 3 bases from V and 5 from J, leaving 16 bases between them. Germline values: CDR1 SQVTM, CDR2 ANQGSEA. The CDR3 consists of 14 residues. CDR3: CSVEATRVLETQYF. CDR3 nucleotides: TGCAGCGTTGAGGCCACCAGGGTACTGGAGACCCAGTACTTC.

The chain combines TRBV19 with TRBJ2-1, with TRBD2 matching over 7 bases. CDR3 length equals 17 residues. Looked up from germline, CDR1 is LNHDA and CDR2 is SQIVND (reference sequence). Trimming cost V 5 bases and J 9 bases; bases outside gene matches: 19. In nucleotides, the CDR3 is TGTGCCAGTAGTTTACGCCGGGATTCCGGTTCGGGGGGTGAGCAGTTCTTC. It is translated as CASSLRRDSGSGGEQFF.

The count of this clone is one. This chain uses TRBV4-1 with TRBJ1-2, with 7 positions matching TRBD1. The CDR3 loop spans 15 amino acids. Germline values: CDR1 MGHRA, CDR2 YSYEKL. V lost 0 bases and J lost 2; bases outside the gene matches: 3. The CDR3 DNA sequence: TGCGCCAGCAGCCAAGACAGGGGGGGAAACTATGGCTACACCTTC. The encoded protein is CASSQDRGGNYGYTF.

This chain joins TRBV10-3 and TRBJ2-1; 12 bases are a match to TRBD2. The CDR3 totals 15 residues. Germline CDR1 ENHRY, CDR2 SYGVKD. V gave up 6 bases and J gave up 7 bases; unmatched junction bases: 7. In DNA, the CDR3 is TGTGCCATCAGAGAGACTAGCGGGAGAGGGAATGAGCAGTTCTTC. Its translation: CAIRETSGRGNEQFF.

The rearrangement links TRBV28 to TRBJ1-2; D not resolved. V lost 6 bases to trimming and J lost 3 bases, with 11 bases between them. Germline V gene sequence: CDR1 MDHEN, CDR2 SYDVKM. The CDR3 length is 13 residues. CDR3 nucleotides: TGTGCCAGCAGAGTAACGGAGCACTATGGCTACACCTTC. Translation gives CASRVTEHYGYTF.

The genes are TRBV28 and TRBJ2-1; TRBD1 agrees at 7 bases. The CDR3 is 12 residues long. The germline V gene encodes CDR1 MDHEN and CDR2 SYDVKM. Trimming at V came to 8 bases and at J to 5 bases, leaving 3 bases not matched to a gene. CDR3 coding DNA: TGTGCCAGCGAGGGACAGAACAATGAGCAGTTCTTC. It is translated as CASEGQNNEQFF.

The chain combines TRBV5-4 with TRBJ2-6, with D hard to call. V gave up 5 bases and J gave up 4 bases, with 13 bases separating them. The CDR3 runs to 15 residues. From germline, CDR1 is SGHNT and CDR2 YYREEE (reference sequence). The CDR3: CASSLLSAGANVLTF. The CDR3 DNA reads as TGTGCCAGCAGTTTGCTGTCCGCGGGGGCCAACGTCCTGACTTTC.

This chain uses TRBV11-1 with TRBJ2-3; tentative D call: TRBD1 (6 bases). The CDR3 runs to 15 residues. Between the trimmed V and J ends, which lost 1 base and 2 bases, there was a span of 10 bases. In germline, CDR1 is SGHAT, CDR2 FQDESV (reference sequence). CDR3 in amino acids: CASSLVDRSTDTQYF. In nucleotides, the CDR3 is TGTGCCAGCAGCTTAGTGGACAGATCCACAGATACGCAGTATTTT.

The CDR3 DNA reads as TGTGCCATCAGTGAACAGGGATGGGGCAATCAGCCCCAGCATTTT. Its translation is CAISEQGWGNQPQHF. V usage is TRBV10-3 and J usage is TRBJ1-5, with a possible D match to TRBD1 (6 bases). Trimming removed 3 bases at V and 2 bases at J, with 11 bases between. The length of the CDR3 is 15 residues. Per the germline V gene, CDR1 is ENHRY and CDR2 is SYGVKD.

The V gene is TRBV18, the J gene TRBJ1-3; TRBD1 might be the D (6 bases). Per the germline V gene, CDR1 is KGHSH and CDR2 is LQKENI. CDR3 size: 13 residues. V was trimmed by 8 bases and J by 4 bases, leaving 12 bases between them. The CDR3 DNA is TGTGCCAGCGAAGGGGGAGCGGGAAACACCATATATTTT. Translating gives CASEGGAGNTIYF.

The rearrangement joins TRBV27 to TRBJ2-5; TRBD2 matches 9 bases. Germline loops: CDR1 MNHEY, CDR2 SMNVEV (reference sequence). V shed 5 bases and J 2 bases; nucleotides not matched to a gene: 6. The CDR3 contains 15 residues. The CDR3 DNA is TGTGCCAGCAGTCCCGCGACTAGCGGACAAGAGACCCAGTACTTC. It encodes CASSPATSGQETQYF.

This chain uses TRBV19 with TRBJ2-1, with 10 positions matching TRBD2. This CDR3 has 18 residues. Trimming removed 3 bases from V and 0 bases from J; junction bases left unmatched: 8. Germline V CDR1 and CDR2: LNHDA, SQIVND (reference sequence). This CDR3 reads CASSMPSGSPGSYNEQFF. In DNA, the CDR3 is TGTGCCAGTAGTATGCCTAGCGGGAGCCCCGGCTCCTACAATGAGCAGTTCTTC.

By proportion, this clone is large. This chain joins TRBV7-2 and TRBJ2-5; D is unclear. V lost 1 base, J lost 2 bases, and 2 bases lay in between. The CDR3 is 12 residues long. The germline gives CDR1 SGHTA, CDR2 FQGNSA. The CDR3 reads CASSLVQETQYF. Here the CDR3 DNA reads TGTGCCAGCAGCTTAGTTCAAGAGACCCAGTACTTC.

The chain joins TRBV10-2 to TRBJ2-7; 13 bases match TRBD2. Germline V gene data show CDR1 as WSHSY and CDR2 as SAAADI. J gave up 3 bases and V 7 bases, and 6 bases lay outside the gene matches. This CDR3 has 15 amino acids. The CDR3 protein is CASIPRTSGGYEQYF. Written as DNA, the CDR3 is TGCGCCAGCATCCCCAGGACTAGCGGGGGCTACGAGCAGTACTTC.

This rearrangement joins TRBV14 to TRBJ1-2; maybe TRBD1 (5 bases). Looked up from germline, CDR1 is SGHDN and CDR2 is FVKESK. V was cut by 4 bases and J by 2 bases, with 5 bases left in between. The length of the CDR3 is 12 residues. The CDR3 protein is CASSPGNYGYTF. Here the CDR3 DNA reads TGTGCCAGCAGCCCAGGGAACTATGGCTACACCTTC.

This chain connects TRBV5-6 to TRBJ2-5; D ambiguous. The CDR3 is made up of 13 amino acids. Between the trimmed V and J ends, which lost 6 bases and 2 bases, there was a span of 11 bases. Germline loops: CDR1 SGHDT, CDR2 YYEEEE. CDR3 in amino acids: CASTPSGQETQYF. The CDR3 DNA follows: TGTGCCAGCACCCCGTCGGGTCAAGAGACCCAGTACTTC.

There are a few counts of this clone. The V and J genes are TRBV18 and TRBJ1-1; unclear D gene. The CDR3 contains 15 residues. V was pared by 2 bases and J by 0 bases, with 10 bases between. From germline, CDR1 is KGHSH and CDR2 LQKENI. The CDR3 loop reads CASSPRESVNTEAFF. In DNA form, the CDR3 reads TGTGCCAGCTCACCAAGGGAATCAGTGAACACTGAAGCTTTCTTT.